Listed below are T cell receptor beta chains from one sample, sequenced in a study of cytomegalovirus exposure and HLA in healthy donors. The table came from immunoSEQ multiplex PCR; TCRdb's copy has only in-frame clones and leaves some out. The sample lists 100,000 or so clones, around 76% occurring once. The sample taken for sequencing was PBMCs. The receptors originated from a man aged 30 to 45 in good health and CMV-seropositive. CDR3s include the opening cysteine and the closing phenylalanine or tryptophan. D genes are given only for firm matches. Where a row states a size, it is once, few, many or the class of an expanded clone; other rows omit it.

CDR3nt | CDR3aa | v_gene | abundance | d_gene | j_gene
TGCAGCGTAGAGACAGGGGTTGGCTACACCTTC | CSVETGVGYTF | TRBV29-1 | NA | TRBD1 | TRBJ1-2
TGCGCCAGCAGCTTGCTAGCGGGGGCCACAGATACGCAGTATTTT | CASSLLAGATDTQYF | TRBV5-1 | NA | TRBD2 | TRBJ2-3
TGTGCCAGTAGTCTCGGGACAGGGGGATTCAACGAGCAGTACTTC | CASSLGTGGFNEQYF | TRBV19 | NA | TRBD1 | TRBJ2-7
TGTGCCAGCAGCCTCCGAGCGGATGCCTACAATGAGCAGTTCTTC | CASSLRADAYNEQFF | TRBV7-3 | NA | NA | TRBJ2-1
TGTGCCAGCAGCTTAGTCGGACAGGGCTACGAGCAGTACTTC | CASSLVGQGYEQYF | TRBV7-9 | NA | TRBD1 | TRBJ2-7
TGTGCCAGCAGCTACCAAATACAGGGCTACGAGCAGTACTTC | CASSYQIQGYEQYF | TRBV13 | NA | NA | TRBJ2-7
TGCGCCAGCAGCTTGGGCCGGCAGGGGGCAAAAAGTCAGTACTTC | CASSLGRQGAKSQYF | TRBV5-1 | NA | TRBD1 | TRBJ2-7
TGCGCCAGCAGCAGGGGACTAGCGAACACCGGGGAGCTGTTTTTT | CASSRGLANTGELFF | TRBV5-1 | once | TRBD2 | TRBJ2-2
TGTGCCAGCAGTAGGGGCGCGAATGGAAACACCATATATTTT | CASSRGANGNTIYF | TRBV6-6 | NA | NA | TRBJ1-3
TGTGCCTGGAGTGCGGGGGAGCATAGCAATCAGCCCCAGCATTTT | CAWSAGEHSNQPQHF | TRBV30 | few | NA | TRBJ1-5
TGTGCCAGCAGCCTGACAGCATACGAGCAGTACTTC | CASSLTAYEQYF | TRBV2 | once | NA | TRBJ2-7
TGCGCCAGCAGCTTCAGCCCTAGCGGGGGGCCTAAAGAGACCCAGTACTTC | CASSFSPSGGPKETQYF | TRBV5-1 | NA | TRBD2 | TRBJ2-5
TGTGCCAGCAGCCAGGCGGGTAGCGGGGGTTACGAGCAGTACTTC | CASSQAGSGGYEQYF | TRBV7-9 | NA | TRBD2 | TRBJ2-7
TGTGCCAGCAGCGCAGGGAGGAGCTCCTATAATTCACCCCTCCACTTT | CASSAGRSSYNSPLHF | TRBV2 | NA | NA | TRBJ1-6
TGTGCCAGCAGTGACACGGACAGGCCAGATACGCAGTATTTT | CASSDTDRPDTQYF | TRBV6-4 | NA | TRBD1 | TRBJ2-3
TGCGCCAGCAGCCCCACGGGGACAGGGGGAGTGGATACGCAGTATTTT | CASSPTGTGGVDTQYF | TRBV5-1 | few | TRBD1 | TRBJ2-3
TGTGCCAGCAGCTTCGGAACGGCCGGGACAGAACCCACCGGGGAGCTGTTTTTT | CASSFGTAGTEPTGELFF | TRBV7-9 | NA | TRBD1 | TRBJ2-2
TGCGCCAGCAGCCAAGATGTGTTTACAGGGCGGCCCTACGAGCAGTACTTC | CASSQDVFTGRPYEQYF | TRBV4-3 | few | NA | TRBJ2-7
TGCGCCAGCAGCCCGACAGTAGTCACAGATACGCAGTATTTT | CASSPTVVTDTQYF | TRBV4-1 | NA | NA | TRBJ2-3
TGTGCCAGTAGCACAGGGCCCAATCAGCCCCAGCATTTT | CASSTGPNQPQHF | TRBV19 | few | NA | TRBJ1-5
TGCGCCAGCAGCTTGGAGCCGCAGGCGGGCCTGGGTTCACCCCTCCACTTT | CASSLEPQAGLGSPLHF | TRBV5-1 | NA | NA | TRBJ1-6
TGTGCCAGCAGCCAAGACACATTGAACACTGAAGCTTTCTTT | CASSQDTLNTEAFF | TRBV14 | few | NA | TRBJ1-1
TGTGCCAGCAGCTTAATGTCAGGGGGAGCGGGAGACACTGAAGCTTTCTTT | CASSLMSGGAGDTEAFF | TRBV5-5 | NA | TRBD1 | TRBJ1-1
TGTGCCAGCAGTGAAGCGACAGGGAATCAGCCCCAGCATTTT | CASSEATGNQPQHF | TRBV2 | NA | TRBD1 | TRBJ1-5
TGTGCCAGCAGCTTAGGGGGACAGGGGTTCTACGAGCAGTACTTC | CASSLGGQGFYEQYF | TRBV7-8 | NA | TRBD1 | TRBJ2-7
TGTGCCAGCAGCCAAGTCAGTTTTGGTCACGAGCAGTACTTC | CASSQVSFGHEQYF | TRBV14 | NA | NA | TRBJ2-7
TGCGCCAGCAACATGGGCGATCAAGAGACCCAGTACTTC | CASNMGDQETQYF | TRBV5-1 | few | NA | TRBJ2-5
TGTGCCAGCAGGCCCACATCGGGGACAACTGGAAACACCATATATTTT | CASRPTSGTTGNTIYF | TRBV7-8 | NA | NA | TRBJ1-3
TGTGCCTCCAGGACAGGGGGTTATGAAAAACTGTTTTTT | CASRTGGYEKLFF | TRBV19 | few | TRBD1 | TRBJ1-4
TGTGCCAGCAGCCATAGCGGGGGGGTGGAGACAGATACGCAGTATTTT | CASSHSGGVETDTQYF | TRBV11-1 | NA | TRBD2 | TRBJ2-3
TGTGCCAGCAGCTTCGCCCAGGGGAATGGCTACACCTTC | CASSFAQGNGYTF | TRBV5-4 | NA | NA | TRBJ1-2
TGTGCCACCAGCAGCCCCGACAGGCCCTCCTACAATGAGCAGTTCTTC | CATSSPDRPSYNEQFF | TRBV15 | NA | NA | TRBJ2-1
TGCGCCAGCAGCCAAGTGGGCAGTTCTGAGCAGTTCTTC | CASSQVGSSEQFF | TRBV4-3 | NA | NA | TRBJ2-1
TGTGCCAGCAGGCCCCCGGGAGGGACCGGGGAGCTGTTTTTT | CASRPPGGTGELFF | TRBV6-5 | NA | TRBD2 | TRBJ2-2
TGTGCCAGCAGCTTAGGGACAGCTTACCTGGGTGGGTACGAGCAGTACTTC | CASSLGTAYLGGYEQYF | TRBV5-5 | NA | TRBD1 | TRBJ2-7
TGTGCCAGCAGCGCAACACAGAGCAATCAGCCCCAGCATTTT | CASSATQSNQPQHF | TRBV6-1 | NA | NA | TRBJ1-5
TGTGCCAGCAGCCAACGGGGGGGGACAGATACGCAGTATTTT | CASSQRGGTDTQYF | TRBV4-2 | NA | TRBD2 | TRBJ2-3
TGCGCCAGCAGCCTGAACGGGGAGGGCAACACTGAAGCTTTCTTT | CASSLNGEGNTEAFF | TRBV4-3 | NA | NA | TRBJ1-1
TGTGCCAGCACCAGGGATCGCACAGATACGCAGTATTTT | CASTRDRTDTQYF | TRBV6-5 | NA | NA | TRBJ2-3
TGTGCCAGTAGTTGGCCGGGAAGCGGGGGTCTCTCCTACAATGAGCAGTTCTTC | CASSWPGSGGLSYNEQFF | TRBV19 | few | TRBD2 | TRBJ2-1
TGTGCCATCAGTGAGTCGTATAATGAAAAACTGTTTTTT | CAISESYNEKLFF | TRBV10-3 | NA | NA | TRBJ1-4
TGTGCCAGCAGTTTTATGGGCAGGGGGATTAGCACAGATACGCAGTATTTT | CASSFMGRGISTDTQYF | TRBV27 | NA | TRBD1 | TRBJ2-3
TGTGCCTGGAGTGTACCTTACAGGGGGGGGGTCAACACTGAAGCTTTCTTT | CAWSVPYRGGVNTEAFF | TRBV30 | NA | TRBD1 | TRBJ1-1
TGTGCCAGCAGCCCGGGACAGGGGAAGGGGAACACTGAAGCTTTCTTT | CASSPGQGKGNTEAFF | TRBV7-2 | NA | TRBD1 | TRBJ1-1
TGTGCCAGCAGTTACAGTTCCGGCACTGAAGCTTTCTTT | CASSYSSGTEAFF | TRBV27 | NA | NA | TRBJ1-1
TGTGCCAGCAGCTTGGTGGCGGGGACAGATACGCAGTATTTT | CASSLVAGTDTQYF | TRBV5-6 | few | NA | TRBJ2-3
TGTAGCGTTGTAACGGTCCGAGCCGGGGAGCTGTTTTTT | CSVVTVRAGELFF | TRBV29-1 | NA | NA | TRBJ2-2
TGTGCCAGCAGCTTAGGACTAGCGGATTACAATGAGCAGTTCTTC | CASSLGLADYNEQFF | TRBV13 | NA | TRBD2 | TRBJ2-1
TGTGCCAGCAGCTTTAAGACGCAGGGCAATGAGCAGTTCTTC | CASSFKTQGNEQFF | TRBV7-6 | NA | NA | TRBJ2-1
TGTGCCAGCAGCCCGAGTCTCGGGGGCACAGATACGCAGTATTTT | CASSPSLGGTDTQYF | TRBV5-6 | NA | NA | TRBJ2-3
TGTGCCAGCAGCCCCAGGATCAGATTGCTCACCGGGGAGCTGTTTTTT | CASSPRIRLLTGELFF | TRBV7-9 | NA | NA | TRBJ2-2